Each of the 2 T cell receptor beta chains below was sequenced from the same sample in a study of OX40 agonist ivuxolimab in advanced cancers. Method: immunoSEQ multiplex PCR; TCRdb's copy keeps in-frame clones and lacks some. This sample has about 94,000 clones, with approximately 94% found just once. Sequencing used CD4+ or CD8+ T cells sorted from blood, obtained in a trial of the OX40 agonist ivuxolimab. Receptor source: an adult with an advanced solid tumor such as melanoma, head and neck, liver or kidney cancer.

V usage is TRBV19 and J usage is TRBJ1-3; a possible D gene is TRBD1 (6 bases). The CDR3 consists of 15 residues. V was cut by 6 bases and J by 0 bases, with 12 bases left in between. Per germline, CDR1 LNHDA and CDR2 SQIVND (reference sequence). CDR3 amino acids: CASRLGGLSGNTIYF. The CDR3 DNA reads as TGTGCCAGTAGGCTCGGGGGCCTCTCTGGAAACACCATATATTTT.

The chain uses TRBV4-1 and TRBJ1-5, with 7 bases identical to TRBD1. V shed 3 bases and J 0 bases; nucleotides not matched to a gene: 5. This CDR3 has 16 amino acids. Germline-derived CDR1 and CDR2 are MGHRA and YSYEKL. The CDR3 sequence is CASSQGNRGSNQPQHF. The CDR3 nucleotides are TGCGCCAGCAGCCAGGGAAACAGGGGTAGCAATCAGCCCCAGCATTTT.